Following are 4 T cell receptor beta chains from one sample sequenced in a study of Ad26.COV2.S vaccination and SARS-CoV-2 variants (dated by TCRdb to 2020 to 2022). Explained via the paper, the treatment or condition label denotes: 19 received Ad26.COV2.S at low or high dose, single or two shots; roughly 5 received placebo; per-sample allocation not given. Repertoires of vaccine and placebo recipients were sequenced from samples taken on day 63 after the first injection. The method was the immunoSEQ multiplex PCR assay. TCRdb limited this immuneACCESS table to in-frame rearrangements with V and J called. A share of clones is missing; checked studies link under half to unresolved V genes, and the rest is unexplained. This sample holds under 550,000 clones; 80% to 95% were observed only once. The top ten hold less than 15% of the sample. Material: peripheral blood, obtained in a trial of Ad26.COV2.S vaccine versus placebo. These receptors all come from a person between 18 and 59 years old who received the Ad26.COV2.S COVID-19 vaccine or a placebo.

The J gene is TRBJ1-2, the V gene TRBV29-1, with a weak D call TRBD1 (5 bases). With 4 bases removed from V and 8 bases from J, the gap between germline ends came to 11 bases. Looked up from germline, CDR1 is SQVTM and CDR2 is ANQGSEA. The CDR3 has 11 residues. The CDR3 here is CSVVRGDGYTF. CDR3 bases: TGCAGCGTTGTAAGAGGGGACGGCTACACCTTC.

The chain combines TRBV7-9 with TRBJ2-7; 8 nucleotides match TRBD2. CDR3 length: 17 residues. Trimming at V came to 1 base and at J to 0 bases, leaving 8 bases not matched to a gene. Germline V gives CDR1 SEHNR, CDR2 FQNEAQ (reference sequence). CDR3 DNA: TGTGCCAGCAGCTTAGTCGGAGGGCTAGCGGGCTCCTACGAGCAGTACTTC. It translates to CASSLVGGLAGSYEQYF.

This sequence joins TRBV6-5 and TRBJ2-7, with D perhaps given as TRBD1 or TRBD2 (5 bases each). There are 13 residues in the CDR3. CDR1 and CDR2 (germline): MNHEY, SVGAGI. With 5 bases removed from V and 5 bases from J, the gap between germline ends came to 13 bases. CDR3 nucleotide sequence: TGTGCCAGCAGTAAATTGGGGGTCCACGAGCAGTACTTC. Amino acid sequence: CASSKLGVHEQYF.

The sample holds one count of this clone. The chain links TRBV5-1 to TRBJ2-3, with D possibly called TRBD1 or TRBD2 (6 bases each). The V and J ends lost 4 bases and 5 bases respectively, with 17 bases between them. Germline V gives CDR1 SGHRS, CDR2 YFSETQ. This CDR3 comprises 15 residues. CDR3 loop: CASSPSGGFGDTQYF. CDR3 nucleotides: TGCGCCAGCAGCCCGTCCGGGGGCTTTGGAGATACGCAGTATTTT.